A single TCR beta chain is shown here with its context. The antigen it binds to is not known. One base away there is no much larger clone; base qualities are not given. The sample originates from a study of metastatic and nonmetastatic thyroid tumors (dated by TCRdb to the early 2020s). Looking at the study overall: The researchers compared repertoires between peripheral blood samples and tumor or nodule tissue samples from patients with malignant or benign thyroid disease. The study at large found these results: In both blood and tumor samples, TCR beta diversity was reported to be significantly higher in malignant tumors than in benign nodules.

No patient had received any treatment before thyroid surgery. Using T-cell receptor beta sequencing, the study looked back at clinical samples from patients collected from about 2011 to 2018. The germline V and J ends show losses of 4 bases and 2 bases respectively, and no gene match explains 9 bases of the junction. CDR1 MNHEY and CDR2 SMNVEV were looked up in the germline V gene (reference sequence). The CDR3 contains 16 residues, cysteine and phenylalanine counted. The sequence is cut down to CDR3 DNA, 48 bases in frame from base 1. The library was generated by PCR. The instrument was an Illumina HiSeq 4000. High-throughput sequencing was used to profile the CDR3 region of the TCR beta-chain in every patient. As for the original processing: The researchers built a classifier to tell apart papillary thyroid cancer patients with distant metastasis, based on CDR3 differences among clinicopathological groups. The Shannon index was used to assess repertoire diversity, and the Morisita-Horn index was used to assess tumor-blood repertoire similarity. TCRdb reanalyzed the raw reads on its own, using fastp at Q25 for trimming and MiXCR for clone calling, and kept in-frame beta chains. These V and J calls originate from TCRdb's pipeline instead of the authors' own analysis. The sample yields tens of thousands of clones; about 13% were counted once. The leading ten clones occupy 17% of the sample.

The TCR sequence derives from a female donor with papillary thyroid cancer or a benign thyroid nodule (not recorded which). Some clones in this sample may be carry-over from other donors' samples. Sequencing was carried out using blood. The V gene is TRBV27 and the J gene is TRBJ2-7, and TRBD2 aligns with 9 junction nucleotides. This receptor carries the CDR3 CASSSIFCGRAYEQYF. The bases read TGTGCCAGCAGTTCAATTTTTTGCGGGAGGGCCTACGAGCAGTACTTC.